This T cell receptor beta chain was profiled in a study of breast tumors, draining lymph nodes, adjacent tissues. Whole-study results and caveats: Tumor repertoires ranked between lymph nodes and nontumor tissue in diversity, with V and J gene preferences. Data only fit, rather than demonstrated, lymph node origin of most tumor T cells. Findings are consistent with lymph node origin and intratumoral expansion of most tumor T cells. Luminal-like breast cancer showed significantly greater tumor-nontumor repertoire similarity than basal-like breast cancer did.

The lymph nodes were axillary draining lymph nodes from breast cancer patients. This clonotype occurred a few times. What it binds is not known. CDR3 length equals 15 residues. Germline loops: CDR1 ENHRY, CDR2 SYGVKD. Between the trimmed V and J ends, which lost 5 bases and 4 bases, there was a span of 15 bases. TCRdb independently ran MiXCR on the multiplex PCR reads; one entry per CDR3 protein. The sample yields about 89,000 distinct CDR3 sequences, roughly 30% seen once. Sequenced material: axillary lymph node tissue. The clonotype was recovered from a female donor with breast cancer. Some clones in this sample may be carry-over from other donors' samples. J is TRBJ1-5 and V is TRBV10-3; TRBD1 is a possible D gene (6 bases). The CDR3 loop is CAISSGTSLNQPQHF. The CDR3 DNA follows: TGTGCCATCAGTTCCGGGACAAGCCTAAATCAGCCCCAGCATTTT.